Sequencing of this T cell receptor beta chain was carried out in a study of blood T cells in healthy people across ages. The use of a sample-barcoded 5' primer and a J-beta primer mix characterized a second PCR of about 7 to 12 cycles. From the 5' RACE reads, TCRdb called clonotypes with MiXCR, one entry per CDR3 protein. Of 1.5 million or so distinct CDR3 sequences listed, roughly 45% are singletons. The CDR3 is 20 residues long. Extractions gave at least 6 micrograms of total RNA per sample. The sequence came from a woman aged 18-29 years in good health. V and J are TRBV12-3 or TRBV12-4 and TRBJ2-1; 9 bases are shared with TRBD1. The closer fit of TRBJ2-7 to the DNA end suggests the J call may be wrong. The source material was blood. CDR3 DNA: TGTGCCAGCAGTTTAGGTTTTGCGGACAGGGGCCTCCAGGGGTACAATGAGCAGTACTTC. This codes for CASSLGFADRGLQGYNEQYF.